These 3 T cell receptor beta chains came from one sample sequenced in a study of neurological immune-mediated disorders. TCRdb ran MiXCR on the 5' RACE reads and lists one entry per CDR3 protein. Here the sample spans around 78,000 distinct CDR3 sequences, 17% being singletons. Sequencing was done on a sample of PBMCs. These TCRs come from a woman in her thirties or forties in good health.

This clonotype occurred many times. The chain uses TRBV5-5 and TRBJ1-2; the match to TRBD1 covers 7 bases. This CDR3 is built from 15 residues. V lost 4 bases to trimming and J lost 1 base; unmatched junction nucleotides: 7. CDR1 and CDR2 (germline): SGHKS, YYEKEE (reference sequence). CDR3 nucleotides: TGTGCCAGCAGCCCCGGGACAGCGGTTAACTATGGCTACACCTTC. This gives the protein CASSPGTAVNYGYTF.

This clonotype showed up many times. The genes are TRBV7-9 and TRBJ2-7, with D hard to call. V lost 3 bases to trimming and J lost 6 bases, with 9 bases between them. This CDR3 is built from 12 residues. CDR1 and CDR2 from the germline V gene are SEHNR and FQNEAQ (reference sequence). The CDR3 region has the DNA TGTGCCAGCAGCTTTTCCTTGTCCGAGCAGTACTTC. This translates into CASSFSLSEQYF.

This clonotype has a count of ten or more. The J gene is TRBJ2-7, the V gene TRBV4-1; the match to TRBD1 covers 9 bases. CDR1 is MGHRA and CDR2 is YSYEKL in the germline V gene. Unmatched junction bases numbered 7, after V lost 0 bases and J lost 4 bases. This CDR3 has 16 amino acids. The CDR3 region has the DNA TGCGCCAGCAGCCAAGATTCGGTCGGGACAGGGTACGAGCAGTACGTC. Translating gives CASSQDSVGTGYEQYV.